Sequencing of this T cell receptor (beta chain) was carried out in a study of T cell responses to AZD1222 COVID-19 vaccine. This CDR3 contains 13 residues. Trimming took 6 bases from V and 3 from J, leaving 11 bases between them. Broader study findings: Across the whole spike, CD4 TCRs peaked at regions 160-218 and 743-854. Baseline testing showed seropositivity in only a handful of AZD1222 recipients.

In the case of this clone: Antigen specificity is unknown.

Profiling relied on immunoSEQ multiplex PCR, and the TCRdb table lists in-frame clones only, not all of them. The sample yields 100,000 or so clones, roughly 86% seen once. Sequences were derived from peripheral blood, sampled 28 days after the second AZD1222 dose. The TCR sequence derives from an adult who received the AZD1222 COVID-19 vaccine. The chain carries TRBV12-3 or TRBV12-4 and TRBJ1-1, with D perhaps TRBD1 (6 bases). The chain's CDR3 is CASRFGGYTEAFF. CDR3 sequence (DNA): TGTGCCAGCAGGTTCGGGGGCTACACTGAAGCTTTCTTT.